This TCR beta chain was identified during a study of blood T cell repertoires in COVID-19. Study at large: Samples taken during acute and convalescent COVID-19 were collected in the United States, Italy and Spain. T cells, B-cell-depleted T cells, or PBMCs provided the cDNA or gDNA that served as material.

The V gene's germline CDR1 is SGHTA and CDR2 FQGNSA. The length of the CDR3 is 13 residues. Trimming left V 5 bases short and J 10 bases short, with 17 bases between. The assay was immunoSEQ multiplex PCR, and TCRdb's table has in-frame clones only and misses some. Of over 100,000 clones in the sample, approximately 81% are singletons; the top ten hold approximately 1.5%. This chain connects TRBV7-2 to TRBJ1-1; D possibly corresponds to TRBD1 (6 bases). The source of this sequence is a middle-aged man with acute or convalescent COVID-19. The sample was peripheral blood. CDR3 nucleotides: TGTGCCAGCAGCCGTGGACAGCCCGGGGCAGCTTTCTTT. Encoded protein: CASSRGQPGAAFF.